This paragraph reports one T cell receptor beta chain. This clonotype was recorded many times. Its antigen is unknown. Compared with germline, one end of the junction differs, possibly owing to a read error. The data are from a study of post-analysis software for immune sequencing data (dated by TCRdb to 2013 to 2016). About the full investigation: The recorded disease courses included relapsing-remitting, secondary progressive and progressive-relapsing multiple sclerosis, and some patients had no subtype annotation. A subset of samples was prepared in parallel using single-end sample barcoding, then pooled and co-amplified after Illumina adapter ligation. The patient repertoires were compared against roughly 12 previously published healthy control repertoires obtained from donors aged about 6 to 25 years. The research as a whole found: The multiple sclerosis patient group was slightly younger than the control group. A handful of TRBV segments, including TRBV5-6, TRBV5-1 and TRBV20-1, were significantly more frequent in patients than controls. Compared with controls, multiple sclerosis patients had significantly lower normalized Chao1 diversity, a finding suggesting substantial peripheral T-cell clonal expansion. Strong co-clustering of samples prepared in the same batch was shown by direct clustering with F measure, prompting a batch-effect correction.

Library preparation employed PCR. Instrument used: Illumina HiSeq 2500. To reduce PCR and sequencing biases, unique molecular identifiers were built into the TCR beta cDNA libraries. Per 1 to 10 million input T cells, approximately 500,000 cDNA molecules were obtained, such that each molecule approximated one T cell. The same protocol used for the earlier healthy control dataset was applied to prepare and sequence the patient libraries. Samples belonging to the same batch were prepared together, multiplexed and sequenced on a shared HiSeq lane. In the authors' own workflow: Raw barcoded reads were processed with MIGEC, discarding single-read molecular identifier groups before consensus assembly and CDR3 extraction. Clonotype tables were post-analysed with VDJtools, and diversity was normalized by down-sampling all datasets to the smallest sample size. To correct batch-related cross-sample contamination, repertoire overlap clustering matched CDR3 amino acid sequences but not nucleotide sequences. TCRdb itself trimmed the public reads at Q25 with fastp, ran MiXCR and retained productive beta chains. Merged by CDR3 protein, the rows form single entries marked with the most common genes and DNA. The V and J calls and clone size come from TCRdb's table, not from the authors' own analysis. Across this sample there are fewer than 850,000 distinct CDR3 sequences, with 30% seen only once. The ten largest make up more than 0.55% of the sample.

To demonstrate the VDJtools post-analysis software, the study profiled TCR beta repertoires from the peripheral blood of about 13 young patients with multiple sclerosis. The patients with multiple sclerosis were children and adolescents between roughly 6 and 16 years of age. The CDR3 runs 13 amino acids, cysteine and phenylalanine included. Of the read, only the CDR3 DNA is kept; its 39 bases are in frame from base 1. CDR1 is given as SGHTA and CDR2 as FQGNSA, both from the germline V gene. The sample comprised blood. The sequence was obtained from a girl aged 10-17 years with multiple sclerosis. This sequence uses TRBV7-2 and TRBJ2-3; D gene: possibly TRBD1, on 6 matching bases. The encoded CDR3 is CASSLGGEDTQYF. The DNA sequence reads TGTGCCAGCAGTTTAGGGGGTGAAGATACGCAGTATTTT.